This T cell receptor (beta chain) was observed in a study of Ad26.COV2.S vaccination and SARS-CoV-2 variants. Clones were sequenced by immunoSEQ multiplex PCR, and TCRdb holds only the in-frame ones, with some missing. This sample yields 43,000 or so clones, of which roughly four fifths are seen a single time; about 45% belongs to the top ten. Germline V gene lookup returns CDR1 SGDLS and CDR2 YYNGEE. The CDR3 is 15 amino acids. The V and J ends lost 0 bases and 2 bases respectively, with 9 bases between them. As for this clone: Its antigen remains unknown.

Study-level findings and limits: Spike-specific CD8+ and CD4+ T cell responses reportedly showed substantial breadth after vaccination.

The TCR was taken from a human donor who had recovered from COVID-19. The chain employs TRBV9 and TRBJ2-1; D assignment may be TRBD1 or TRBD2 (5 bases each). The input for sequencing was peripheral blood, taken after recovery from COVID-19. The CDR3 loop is CASSVGDGAYNEQFF. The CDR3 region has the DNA TGTGCCAGCAGCGTAGGGGACGGGGCCTACAATGAGCAGTTCTTC.